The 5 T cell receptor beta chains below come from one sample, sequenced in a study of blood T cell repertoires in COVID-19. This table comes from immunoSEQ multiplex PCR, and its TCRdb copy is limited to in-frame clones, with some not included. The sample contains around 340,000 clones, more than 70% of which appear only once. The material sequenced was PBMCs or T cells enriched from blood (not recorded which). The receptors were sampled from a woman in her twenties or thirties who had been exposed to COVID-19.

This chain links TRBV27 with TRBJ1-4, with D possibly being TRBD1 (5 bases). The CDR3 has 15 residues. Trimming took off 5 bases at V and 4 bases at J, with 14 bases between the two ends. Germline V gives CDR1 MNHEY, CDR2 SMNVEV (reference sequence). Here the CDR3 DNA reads TGTGCCAGCAGTCTGGACGGGGGGGGTAATGAAAAACTGTTTTTT. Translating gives CASSLDGGGNEKLFF.

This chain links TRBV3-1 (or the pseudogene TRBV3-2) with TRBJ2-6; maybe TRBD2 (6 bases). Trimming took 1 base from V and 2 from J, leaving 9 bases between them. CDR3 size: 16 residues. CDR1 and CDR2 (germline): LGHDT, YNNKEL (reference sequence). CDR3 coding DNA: TGTGCCAGCAGCCAAGGAGGAGGGACTGGGGCCAACGTCCTGACTTTC. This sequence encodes CASSQGGGTGANVLTF.

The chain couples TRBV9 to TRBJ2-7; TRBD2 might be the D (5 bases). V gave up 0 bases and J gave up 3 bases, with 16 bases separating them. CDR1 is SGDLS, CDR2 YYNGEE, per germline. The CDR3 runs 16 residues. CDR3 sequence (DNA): TGTGCCAGCAGCGTAGAGGCCGGGATTGGACGCTACGAGCAGTACTTC. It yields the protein CASSVEAGIGRYEQYF.

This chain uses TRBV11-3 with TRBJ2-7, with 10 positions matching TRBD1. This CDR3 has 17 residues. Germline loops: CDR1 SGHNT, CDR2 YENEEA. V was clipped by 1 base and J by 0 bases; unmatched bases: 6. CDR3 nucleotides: TGTGCCAGCAGCTTAGCCTCGCGGACAGGGGGCTCCTACGAGCAGTACTTC. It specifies CASSLASRTGGSYEQYF.

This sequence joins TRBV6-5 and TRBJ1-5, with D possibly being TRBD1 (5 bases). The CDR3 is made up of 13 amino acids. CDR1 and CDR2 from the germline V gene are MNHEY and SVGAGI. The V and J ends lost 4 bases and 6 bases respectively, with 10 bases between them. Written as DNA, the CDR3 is TGTGCCAGCAGTTCCCGGGGGACTCAGCCCCAGCATTTT. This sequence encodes CASSSRGTQPQHF.